The 25 T cell receptor beta chains presented below share a single source sample, sequenced in a study of post-analysis software for immune sequencing data (dated by TCRdb to the mid-2010s). The library was built by means of PCR. Reads for this sample came from an Illumina HiSeq 2500. Unique molecular identifiers were incorporated into TCR beta cDNA libraries to reduce PCR and sequencing biases. TCRdb trimmed the raw reads at Q25, called clones with MiXCR and kept productive beta chains. When rows share a CDR3 protein, they turn into one entry using the most common DNA and genes. This sample is represented by roughly 800,000 distinct CDR3 sequences; 40% to 55% of them were singletons. The ten top clones hold roughly 4.9% of the sample. These receptors have no identified antigens. Summary of the overall study and its limitations: Significantly higher frequencies in patients than in controls were found for roughly 5 TRBV segments, including TRBV5-6, TRBV5-1 and TRBV20-1.

Sequenced material: blood. The source of these receptors is a girl between 10 and 17 years old with multiple sclerosis.

The chain has TRBV20-1 and TRBJ2-7, with unresolved D. Trimming left V 5 bases short and J 5 bases short, with 13 bases between. Germline V gene data show CDR1 as DFQATT and CDR2 as SNEGSKA (reference sequence). This CDR3 region has 12 residues. The CDR3 sequence: CSAFLLSDEQYF. The CDR3 DNA reads TGCAGTGCTTTCCTCCTGTCGGACGAGCAGTACTTC.

The chain combines TRBV20-1 with TRBJ2-7, with TRBD2 matching 9 bases. Germline trimming cut 6 bases from V and 0 bases from J; bases unmatched to any gene: 6. The CDR3 sequence is 14 residues long. Germline V lookup: CDR1 DFQATT, CDR2 SNEGSKA (reference sequence). The CDR3 DNA is TGCAGTGCCGTTAGCGGGGGAAGCTCCTACGAGCAGTACTTC. This gives the protein CSAVSGGSSYEQYF.

This chain connects TRBV10-3 to TRBJ1-4; 9 nucleotides align to TRBD1. The trim removed 2 bases at V and 7 bases at J, leaving 5 bases unmatched. Germline CDR1 and CDR2: ENHRY and SYGVKD. The CDR3 is 15 residues long. Written as DNA, the CDR3 is TGTGCCATCAGTGAGCCGGGACAGGGATTTGAAAAACTGTTTTTT. Residues: CAISEPGQGFEKLFF.

The chain employs TRBV4-1 and TRBJ2-5; D gene ambiguous. The V end was cut by 0 bases, the J end by 4 bases, with 6 bases between. There are 13 residues in the CDR3. The V gene's germline CDR1 is MGHRA and CDR2 YSYEKL. The CDR3 DNA reads TGCGCCAGCAGCCAAGAGGGTGGAGAGACCCAGTACTTC. Amino acids: CASSQEGGETQYF.

This clonotype was counted only a few times. The rearrangement uses TRBV3-1 and TRBJ2-3; possible D gene TRBD2, 5 bases. Germline V gives CDR1 LGHDT, CDR2 YNNKEL (reference sequence). V was trimmed by 0 bases and J by 4 bases, leaving 11 bases between them. This CDR3 region has 15 residues. The chain's CDR3 is CASSQDRGSPDTQYF. CDR3 DNA: TGTGCCAGCAGCCAAGATCGGGGTTCCCCAGATACGCAGTATTTT.

The V call is TRBV7-6, the J call TRBJ2-1, with D hard to call. V lost 2 bases and J 8 bases, leaving 10 bases between the germline ends. Germline CDR1 and CDR2: SGHVS and FNYEAQ. CDR3 length equals 13 residues. The CDR3 loop reads CASSLYKGDEQFF. The CDR3, as DNA: TGTGCCAGCAGCTTATACAAAGGCGATGAGCAGTTCTTC.

Concerning this clonotype: The junction differs from germline at one of its ends, possibly a read error. J is TRBJ1-2 and V is TRBV12-3 or TRBV12-4, with D tentatively TRBD1 (5 bases). This CDR3 region has 15 residues. CDR3 amino acids: CAGSWGTNLPYGYTF. The CDR3 coding sequence is TGTGCCGGCAGTTGGGGGACTAATTTACCCTATGGCTACACCTTC.

The chain uses TRBV6-5 and TRBJ1-5; D gene uncertain. Germline V lookup: CDR1 MNHEY, CDR2 SVGAGI. The CDR3 consists of 15 residues. V was clipped by 5 bases and J by 5 bases, with 16 bases between them. CDR3 residues: CASSLRGDPYQPQHF. For the CDR3, the DNA is TGTGCCAGCAGTCTCCGCGGAGACCCCTATCAGCCCCAGCATTTT.

This clonotype was seen only a few times. The chain carries TRBV12-3 or TRBV12-4 and TRBJ2-1; 14 bases agree with TRBD2. The CDR3 runs 16 residues. Trimming took 5 bases from V and 6 from J; bases not matched to a gene: 6. The CDR3 protein is CASSPPGLAGANEQFF. The CDR3 region has the DNA TGTGCCAGCAGTCCGCCGGGACTAGCGGGGGCCAATGAGCAGTTCTTC.

The sample holds a few counts of this clonotype. The chain carries TRBV28 and TRBJ2-4; 7 bases align to TRBD1. J gave up 8 bases and V 7 bases, and 8 bases lay outside the gene matches. The CDR3 extends over 13 amino acids. Germline assignment: CDR1 MDHEN and CDR2 SYDVKM. The CDR3 bases are TGTGCCAGCACCCAGGGGGACATAGACATTCAGTACTTC. Its protein is CASTQGDIDIQYF. Full variable domain (outside the CDR3, taken from reference TRBV28 and TRBJ2-4): DVKVTQSSRYLVKRTGEKVFLECVQDMDHENMFWYRQDPGLGLRLIYFSYDVKMKEKGDIPEGYSVSREKKERFSLILESASTNQTSMYLCASTQGDIDIQYFGAGTRLSVL.

The chain is built from TRBV9 and TRBJ2-1; possibly TRBD2 for D (7 bases). The CDR3 is 16 residues long. V was trimmed by 1 base and J by 1 base, leaving 12 bases between them. Germline V gene sequence: CDR1 SGDLS, CDR2 YYNGEE. The CDR3 bases are TGTGCCAGCAGCGTAAGGGAGGGGGGGTCCTACAATGAGCAGTTCTTC. Its protein is CASSVREGGSYNEQFF. Full variable domain (missing parts from reference TRBV9 and TRBJ2-1): DSGVTQTPKHLITATGQRVTLRCSPRSGDLSVYWYQQSLDQGLQFLIQYYNGEERAKGNILERFSAQQFPDLHSELNLSSLELGDSALYFCASSVREGGSYNEQFFGPGTRLTVL.

The rearrangement uses TRBV4-2 and TRBJ2-3, with 13 bases that match TRBD2. Losses at the gene ends were 1 base for V and 4 bases for J; bases not matched to a gene: 8. The germline CDR1 and CDR2 sequences are LGHNA and YNFKEQ. The length of the CDR3 is 18 residues. CDR3 amino acids: CASSQGLTSGRFPDTQYF. The DNA of the CDR3 is TGTGCCAGCAGCCAAGGCCTGACTAGCGGGAGGTTCCCAGATACGCAGTATTTT.

In its sample, this clonotype was seen a few times. This rearrangement joins TRBV7-2 to TRBJ2-1, with D possibly being TRBD2 (5 bases). The germline CDR1 and CDR2 sequences are SGHTA and FQGNSA. The CDR3 sequence is 15 residues long. V lost 5 bases, J lost 5 bases, and 16 bases lay in between. CDR3 bases: TGTGCCAGCAGCCTTCGAGGAGGAACCAACAATGAGCAGTTCTTC. Translating it yields CASSLRGGTNNEQFF. The whole variable domain, filled in from reference TRBV7-2 and TRBJ2-1, reads GAGVSQSPSNKVTEKGKDVELRCDPISGHTALYWYRQSLGQGLEFLIYFQGNSAPDKSGLPSDRFSAERTGGSVSTLTIQRTQQEDSAVYLCASSLRGGTNNEQFFGPGTRLTVL.

The rearrangement joins TRBV29-1 to TRBJ2-1; D is possibly TRBD1 (5 bases). V shed 4 bases and J shed 3 bases, with 10 bases lying between them. The CDR3 is made up of 13 amino acids. From germline, CDR1 is SQVTM and CDR2 ANQGSEA. The CDR3 nucleotides read TGCAGCGTTGTTGGCCAGGGCTACAATGAGCAGTTCTTC. Translating gives CSVVGQGYNEQFF.

The gene calls are TRBV12-3 or TRBV12-4 and TRBJ2-1, with TRBD1 identical over 9 bases. The ends lost 7 bases at V and 4 bases at J; junction bases unmatched: 17. There are 18 residues in the CDR3. Here the CDR3 reads CASNLQGAHSSAYNEQFF. The CDR3 DNA reads TGTGCCAGCAACCTACAGGGGGCGCATTCCAGTGCTTACAATGAGCAGTTCTTC.

This clonotype was observed a handful of times. The chain recombines TRBV12-3 or TRBV12-4 with TRBJ1-5, with D possibly being TRBD1 (5 bases). The CDR3 loop spans 15 amino acids. V was clipped by 7 bases and J by 6 bases, with 19 bases between them. The CDR3 reads CASTPDGQGGQPQHF. The CDR3 coding sequence is TGTGCCAGCACCCCTGATGGGCAGGGTGGTCAGCCCCAGCATTTT.

In nucleotides, the CDR3 is TGCAGTGCTAGAGACGGGTTAGCGGGACCCCAAGAGACCCAGTACTTC. This gives the protein CSARDGLAGPQETQYF. The chain recombines TRBV20-1 with TRBJ2-5; TRBD2 agrees at 8 bases. Germline trimming cut 0 bases from V and 1 base from J; bases unmatched to any gene: 7. The CDR3 covers 16 residues. Germline CDR1 is DFQATT and CDR2 is SNEGSKA (reference sequence).

V usage is TRBV7-8 and J usage is TRBJ2-3; 12 nucleotides align to TRBD2. CDR3 size: 15 residues. Germline values: CDR1 SGHVS, CDR2 FQNEAQ. The junction had 4 bases not matched to a gene; V was cut back by 5 bases and J by 4 bases. The CDR3 here is CASSGSSGRADTQYF. The CDR3 nucleotides are TGTGCCAGCAGCGGGTCTAGCGGGAGGGCAGATACGCAGTATTTT.

This chain joins TRBV4-3 and TRBJ2-4; the D gene is possibly TRBD2 (6 bases). The germline gives CDR1 LGHNA, CDR2 YSLEER. V shed 4 bases and J shed 1 base, with 14 bases lying between them. The length of the CDR3 is 16 residues. CDR3 region: CASSPSRRGAKNIQYF. The CDR3, as DNA: TGCGCCAGCAGCCCTTCACGTCGGGGGGCCAAAAACATTCAGTACTTC.

The chain recombines TRBV20-1 with TRBJ2-1; 7 bases map to TRBD2. CDR1 and CDR2 (germline): DFQATT, SNEGSKA (reference sequence). V gave up 2 bases and J gave up 8 bases; unmatched junction bases: 9. The CDR3 length is 14 residues. The CDR3: CSARRAGAGHEQFF. The CDR3 DNA is TGCAGTGCTAGAAGGGCGGGAGCGGGCCATGAGCAGTTCTTC.

J is TRBJ2-5 and V is TRBV7-2; TRBD2 is a possible D gene (6 bases). Germline V gene sequence: CDR1 SGHTA, CDR2 FQGNSA. The germline V and J ends were trimmed by 2 bases and 7 bases, with 14 bases remaining between them. The CDR3 is 14 residues long. The CDR3 is CASSLIAVMGTQYF. The CDR3 DNA is TGTGCCAGCAGCTTAATAGCGGTTATGGGGACCCAGTACTTC.

The chain is built from TRBV7-2 and TRBJ2-7; D tentatively reads TRBD1 or TRBD2 (5 bases each). V shed 5 bases and J shed 0 bases, with 11 bases lying between them. CDR1 and CDR2 from the germline V gene are SGHTA and FQGNSA. The CDR3 contains 14 residues. The CDR3 sequence is CASSPRGNSYEQYF. The CDR3 DNA is TGTGCCAGCAGCCCGAGGGGTAACTCCTACGAGCAGTACTTC.

This clonotype was counted only a few times. The chain has TRBV29-1 and TRBJ2-5, with D unclear. The germline V gene has CDR1 SQVTM and CDR2 ANQGSEA. V lost 4 bases to trimming and J lost 3 bases, with 9 bases between them. The CDR3 runs to 12 residues. The CDR3 loop reads CSVGGREETQYF. CDR3 in DNA: TGCAGCGTTGGCGGAAGGGAAGAGACCCAGTACTTC.

This clonotype was observed a few times. V is TRBV7-9 and J is TRBJ2-7, with 12 nucleotides matching TRBD2. Germline lookup yields CDR1 SEHNR and CDR2 FQNEAQ (reference sequence). The CDR3 is 14 residues long. The trim removed 7 bases at V and 6 bases at J, leaving 7 bases unmatched. The CDR3 sequence: CASTGLAGPFEQYF. CDR3 coding DNA: TGTGCCAGCACTGGACTAGCGGGACCTTTCGAGCAGTACTTC.

The chain uses TRBV11-1 and TRBJ2-6, with D perhaps TRBD1 (6 bases). The CDR3 length is 17 residues. Germline V gives CDR1 SGHAT, CDR2 FQDESV (reference sequence). The V end was cut by 5 bases, the J end by 0 bases, with 14 bases between. The CDR3 coding sequence is TGTGCCAGCAGCCGATGGGACACACTCTCTGGGGCCAACGTCCTGACTTTC. As protein: CASSRWDTLSGANVLTF.